This TCR beta chain was identified in a study of T-cell memory formation after mild COVID-19. At the level of the study: Clusters were largely donor specific.

The CDR3 loop spans 14 amino acids. The V gene lost 4 bases and the J gene lost 1 base, with 8 bases spanning the gap. Germline V gives CDR1 LGHNA, CDR2 YNFKEQ. Findings of the study overall: Some responding clones appeared in pre-infection memory, suggesting cross-reactive memory joined. Mostly located in CM and EM were contracting CD4+ clones, with contracting CD8+ clones located in EMRA. Clones contracting across day 15 to 85 had a balanced CD4/CD8 profile; later expanding clones leaned CD4+.

In the case of this clonotype: The antigen is unknown.

TCRdb re-called the 5' RACE reads through MiXCR, storing one row per CDR3 protein. The table records 150,000 to 200,000 distinct CDR3 sequences, 11% of them present only once. The receptor was isolated from a young man who had mild COVID-19 (a few samples of this study predate the infection). Cell type and time point are not known. Source material: PBMCs or a T cell subset sorted from them (not recorded which). This sequence joins TRBV4-2 and TRBJ1-3; no firm D call. The CDR3 spells CASSLGLSGNTIYF. DNA of the CDR3: TGTGCCAGCAGCCTGGGGTTGTCTGGAAACACCATATATTTT.